This entry concerns a single T cell receptor (beta chain). This clone's antigen is unknown. Base qualities were left out, and no much larger clone turns up one base away. The immunoSEQ Assay, a bias-controlled multiplex PCR, was used to amplify TCRbeta CDR3 regions from genomic DNA. In the authors' own workflow: The number of nucleated cells in each sample was estimated from the amplification of reference gene primers within the assay. Sequence reads were collapsed and filtered to measure the absolute abundance of every unique TCRbeta CDR3 rearrangement. Productive Simpson clonality was computed per sample as the square root of Simpson's diversity index over productive rearrangements. What TCRdb holds here is the immuneACCESS table cut down to in-frame rearrangements. Part of the clones is not present; checked against another copy, under half of the missing clones reflect an unresolved V gene, and the others are unexplained. That table supplies the V and J calls and clone size; D and trimming were determined from the DNA. The sample table shows 150,000 to 200,000 clones, and 88% are seen once. Of the sample, about 4.4% is held by the ten largest clones.

CDR1 MDHEN and CDR2 SYDVKM are derived from the germline V gene. The V end gives up 8 bases and the J end 4 bases, leaving 9 bases in the junction not matched to a gene. Measured from the cysteine to the phenylalanine, the CDR3 is 14 residues long. The CDR3 DNA has 42 bases and is translated from base 1. Whole blood was collected in K2EDTA tubes by collaborating institutions according to the institutions' own protocols. For TCRbeta analysis, collaborator samples were shipped as frozen whole blood, as isolated PBMCs, or as DNA extracted from either sample type. This sample was taken from a study of blood T cell repertoires in COVID-19 (dated by TCRdb to 2018 to 2020). Background on the whole study: Collaborator samples came from the United States, Italy and Spain and covered acute and convalescent phases of COVID-19. The prospective study material was composed of cDNA or gDNA derived from T cells, B-cell-depleted T cells, or PBMCs. The dataset comprised deeply sampled blood TCRbeta repertoires from subjects exposed to, actively infected with, or recovered from COVID-19. The repertoires were released in a freely available public database meant as a resource for research on the immune response to SARS-CoV-2. Samples came from the ongoing ImmuneRACE study (first 160 participants) plus 1,254 subjects from 6 global collaborators. The sample metadata nearly always contained a de-identified subject ID, COVID-19 status, age in years and sex. Where available, HLA class I and class II types were taken from metadata supplied by the sample provider and were not determined by assay-based typing.

Study-wide conclusions, independent of this receptor: The quantity of clinical and demographic metadata differed by source and by participant and was supplied without curation.

The sequencing input was peripheral blood. Recombination connected TRBV28 to TRBJ2-7; 9 central nucleotides agree with TRBD1. The sequence derives from a human donor in a cohort sampled during active COVID-19. CDR3 region: CASAITGGDYEQYF. The DNA reads as follows: TGTGCCAGCGCGATCACAGGGGGCGATTACGAGCAGTACTTC.